This TCR beta chain was profiled in a study of neurological immune-mediated disorders. The CDR3 consists of 15 residues. The germline V gene encodes CDR1 LGHDT and CDR2 YNNKEL (reference sequence). Trimming shortened V by 3 bases and J by 1 base, and 12 bases separated the two germline ends. TCRdb reprocessed the 5' RACE reads via MiXCR and lists one record per CDR3 protein. The repertoire has over 45,000 distinct CDR3 sequences, roughly 25% of them found once; the top ten carry about 23%. This clonotype was counted many times. The sequencing input was PBMCs. The chain joins TRBV3-1 to TRBJ1-1, with a possible D match to TRBD1 (5 bases). The TCR originated in a woman in her 70s in good health. The CDR3 DNA follows: TGTGCCAGCAGCCAGACACGACAGTCGAACACTGAAGCTTTCTTT. Protein: CASSQTRQSNTEAFF.